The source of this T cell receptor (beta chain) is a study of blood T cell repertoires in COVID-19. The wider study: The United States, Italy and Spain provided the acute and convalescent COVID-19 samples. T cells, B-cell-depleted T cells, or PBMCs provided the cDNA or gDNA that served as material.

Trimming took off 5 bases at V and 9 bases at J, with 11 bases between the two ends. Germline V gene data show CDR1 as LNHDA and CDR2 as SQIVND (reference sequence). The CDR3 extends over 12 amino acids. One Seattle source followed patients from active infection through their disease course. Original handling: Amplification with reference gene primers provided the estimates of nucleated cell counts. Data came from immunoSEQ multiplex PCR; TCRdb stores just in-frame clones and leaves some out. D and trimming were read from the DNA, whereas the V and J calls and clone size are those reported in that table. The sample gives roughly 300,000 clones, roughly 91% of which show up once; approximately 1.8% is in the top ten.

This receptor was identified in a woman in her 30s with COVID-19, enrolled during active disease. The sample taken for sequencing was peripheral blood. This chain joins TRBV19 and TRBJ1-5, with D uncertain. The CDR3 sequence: CASSARSGPQHF. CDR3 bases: TGTGCCAGTAGTGCACGGTCGGGGCCCCAGCATTTT.